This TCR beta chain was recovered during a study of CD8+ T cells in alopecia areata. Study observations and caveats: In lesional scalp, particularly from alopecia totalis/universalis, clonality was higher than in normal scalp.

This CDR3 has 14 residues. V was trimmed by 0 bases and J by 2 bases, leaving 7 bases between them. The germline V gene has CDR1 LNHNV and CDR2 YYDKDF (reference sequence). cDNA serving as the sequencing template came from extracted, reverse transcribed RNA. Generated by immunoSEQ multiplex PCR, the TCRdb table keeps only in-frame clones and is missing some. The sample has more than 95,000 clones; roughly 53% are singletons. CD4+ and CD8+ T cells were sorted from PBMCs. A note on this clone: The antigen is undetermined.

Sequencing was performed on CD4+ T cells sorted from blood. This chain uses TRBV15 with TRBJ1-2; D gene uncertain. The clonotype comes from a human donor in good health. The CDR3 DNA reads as TGTGCCACCAGCAGAGATAGGCAGAACTATGGCTACACCTTC. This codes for CATSRDRQNYGYTF.